Listed here are 25 T cell receptor beta chains from one sample, sequenced in a study of identical twins. One entry per CDR3 protein, called by TCRdb with MiXCR from the 5' RACE reads. This sample has approximately 500,000 distinct CDR3 sequences; approximately 25% occur once, and the top ten carry just under 3%. In addition, the sample was reused for a study of T cells expressing NK-cell markers.

Source material: CD4+ T cells sorted from blood. The receptor source for this set is a woman aged 18 to 35 in good health.

V usage is TRBV12-3 or TRBV12-4 and J usage is TRBJ2-7; tentative D call: TRBD1 (6 bases). V was shortened by 5 bases and J by 1 base, with 15 bases between the two germline ends. The CDR3 is 15 residues long. The CDR3 nucleotides read TGTGCCAGCAGTACCGCCGGGACAAGATCCTACGAGCAGTACTTC. The encoded protein is CASSTAGTRSYEQYF.

The chain joins TRBV20-1 to TRBJ1-2; unclear D gene. This CDR3 has 11 amino acids. Germline V gene data show CDR1 as DFQATT and CDR2 as SNEGSKA (reference sequence). V was pared by 6 bases and J by 4 bases, with 9 bases between. The DNA of the CDR3 is TGCAGTGCAAGACACGTCTATGGCTACACCTTC. It codes for CSARHVYGYTF.

This clonotype was picked up a small number of times. This chain links TRBV11-1 with TRBJ2-1; D uncertain. The CDR3 loop spans 15 amino acids. The V and J ends lost 5 bases and 0 bases respectively, with 11 bases between them. Germline V gene lookup returns CDR1 SGHAT and CDR2 FQDESV (reference sequence). This chain's CDR3 is CASSLTPRSYNEQFF. The CDR3 coding sequence is TGTGCCAGCAGCCTAACACCCCGCTCCTACAATGAGCAGTTCTTC.

This clonotype was detected many times. The CDR3 loop reads CSASPGLYYEQYF. The CDR3 DNA reads as TGCAGTGCTTCCCCGGGACTATACTACGAGCAGTACTTC. The rearrangement joins TRBV20-1 to TRBJ2-7, with 7 bases identical to TRBD2. The J segment lost 3 bases and the V segment lost 5 bases, leaving 7 bases of the junction unmatched. Germline V gene lookup returns CDR1 DFQATT and CDR2 SNEGSKA (reference sequence). This CDR3 region has 13 residues.

This clonotype was recorded once. The chain uses TRBV7-9 and TRBJ2-5; 9 bases are a match to TRBD1. V gave up 5 bases and J gave up 5 bases; unmatched junction bases: 9. CDR1 and CDR2 from the germline V gene are SEHNR and FQNEAQ (reference sequence). CDR3 size: 15 residues. The CDR3 loop is CASSLQGANSETQYF. Written as DNA, the CDR3 is TGTGCCAGCAGCCTACAGGGGGCGAACTCTGAGACCCAGTACTTC.

In this sample, this clonotype turned up many times. This chain uses TRBV4-2 with TRBJ2-2; 9 bases line up with TRBD2. With V trimmed by 0 bases and J by 4 bases, 0 bases remained unmatched. This CDR3 has 15 amino acids. Germline lookup yields CDR1 LGHNA and CDR2 YNFKEQ. CDR3 bases: TGTGCCAGCAGCCAAGAAGCGGGGGGCACCGGGGAGCTGTTTTTT. It is translated as CASSQEAGGTGELFF.

The table lists this clonotype with many counts. The V call is TRBV5-8, the J call TRBJ2-1; 9 bases map to TRBD1. J gave up 11 bases and V 1 base, and 13 bases lay outside the gene matches. The germline V gene has CDR1 SGHTS and CDR2 YDEGEE. The CDR3 covers 16 residues. The CDR3 nucleotides read TGTGCCAGCAGCTTGTTGCGGACGGGGACAGGGTTAAAGCAGTTCTTC. It is translated as CASSLLRTGTGLKQFF. The whole variable domain, filled in from reference TRBV5-8 and TRBJ2-1, reads EAGVTQSPTHLIKTRGQQATLRCSPISGHTSVYWYQQALGLGLQFLLWYDEGEERNRGNFPPRFSGRQFPNYSSELNVNALELEDSALYLCASSLLRTGTGLKQFFGPGTRLTVL.

This chain joins TRBV18 and TRBJ1-1; D is undetermined. The CDR3 contains 13 residues. Germline V gives CDR1 KGHSH, CDR2 LQKENI. Trimming cost V 6 bases and J 1 base, with 9 bases left between them. The CDR3 spells CASSHDKNTEAFF. The CDR3 region has the DNA TGTGCCAGCTCGCACGACAAGAACACTGAAGCTTTCTTT.

The V gene is TRBV5-1, the J gene TRBJ2-1; D uncertain. The CDR3 length is 14 residues. Deletions cut 0 bases from V and 5 bases from J, with 9 bases between. Germline assignment: CDR1 SGHRS and CDR2 YFSETQ. DNA of the CDR3: TGCGCCAGCAGCTTGGTAGCAGGACACAATGAGCAGTTCTTC. The encoded protein is CASSLVAGHNEQFF.

CDR3 DNA: TGCAGTGCTAGAGGGGCGGGGTTAGATGGCTACACCTTC. It translates to CSARGAGLDGYTF. The chain is built from TRBV20-1 and TRBJ1-2, with D uncertain. The V gene lost 1 base and the J gene lost 6 bases, with 12 bases spanning the gap. This CDR3 contains 13 residues. CDR1 is DFQATT and CDR2 is SNEGSKA in the germline V gene (reference sequence).

This chain connects TRBV10-3 to TRBJ2-1, with 10 bases matching TRBD2. The CDR3 is 18 residues long. In germline, CDR1 is ENHRY, CDR2 SYGVKD. The V gene end was trimmed by 0 bases and the J gene end by 1 base; junction bases not matched to a gene: 6. This CDR3 is CAISESRGLALSYNEQFF. The CDR3, as DNA: TGTGCCATCAGTGAGTCAAGGGGACTAGCGTTGTCCTACAATGAGCAGTTCTTC.

The gene calls are TRBV10-3 and TRBJ2-3; possibly TRBD1 or TRBD2 for D (5 bases each). This CDR3 spans 15 amino acids. Germline CDR1 and CDR2: ENHRY and SYGVKD. The V and J ends lost 5 bases and 2 bases respectively, with 14 bases between them. The CDR3 DNA is TGTGCCATCAGTAGACAGCGGAGTTCCACAGATACGCAGTATTTT. It codes for CAISRQRSSTDTQYF.

This clonotype was picked up one time. This rearrangement joins TRBV12-5 to TRBJ1-5; a possible D gene is TRBD1 (5 bases). CDR3 size: 15 residues. Trimming removed 6 bases from V and 3 bases from J, with 15 bases in between. The germline V gene has CDR1 LGHNT and CDR2 FRNRAP. CDR3 region: CASGPGGTANQPQHF. The CDR3 DNA is TGTGCTAGTGGCCCCGGGGGGACTGCCAATCAGCCCCAGCATTTT.

This clonotype was seen a few times. V usage is TRBV4-2 and J usage is TRBJ2-5, with TRBD2 as a possible D gene (5 bases). CDR3 length: 13 amino acids. The V end was cut by 0 bases, the J end by 5 bases, with 7 bases between. In germline, CDR1 is LGHNA, CDR2 YNFKEQ. The CDR3: CASSQEERETQYF. The CDR3 DNA reads TGTGCCAGCAGCCAAGAAGAGCGGGAGACCCAGTACTTC.

The chain employs TRBV12-5 and TRBJ2-1; TRBD2 aligns across 10 bases. J gave up 6 bases and V 8 bases, and 7 bases lay outside the gene matches. CDR3 length: 14 amino acids. Per germline, CDR1 LGHNT and CDR2 FRNRAP. The CDR3 protein is CASTFSGGTNEQFF. Written as DNA, the CDR3 is TGTGCTAGTACTTTTAGCGGGGGGACCAATGAGCAGTTCTTC.

The gene calls are TRBV12-3 or TRBV12-4 and TRBJ1-1, with unresolved D. Between the trimmed V and J ends, which lost 5 bases and 0 bases, there was a span of 10 bases. This CDR3 is 14 amino acids long. CDR3 in DNA: TGTGCCAGCAGTCCCTTGACCGTGAACACTGAAGCTTTCTTT. Protein sequence: CASSPLTVNTEAFF.

This chain joins TRBV12-3 or TRBV12-4 and TRBJ2-2; maybe TRBD1 (5 bases). V was clipped by 6 bases and J by 0 bases, with 14 bases between them. This CDR3 has 16 residues. Here the CDR3 DNA reads TGTGCCAGCAGCCCACAGGAAATAGCGAACACCGGGGAGCTGTTTTTT. It is translated as CASSPQEIANTGELFF.

The V call is TRBV7-2, the J call TRBJ1-2; the D gene is possibly TRBD1 (5 bases). Germline-derived CDR1 and CDR2 are SGHTA and FQGNSA. The CDR3 loop spans 15 amino acids. V was trimmed by 2 bases and J by 6 bases, leaving 16 bases between them. The CDR3 protein is CASSLTGDGRNGYTF. Here the CDR3 DNA reads TGTGCCAGCAGCTTAACAGGCGACGGAAGGAATGGCTACACCTTC.

J is TRBJ2-3 and V is TRBV20-1; no clear D gene. The V gene lost 3 bases and the J gene lost 0 bases, with 10 bases spanning the gap. This CDR3 is built from 14 residues. The germline gives CDR1 DFQATT, CDR2 SNEGSKA (reference sequence). The CDR3 DNA reads TGCAGTGCTAGGATCCGAAGGAGCACAGATACGCAGTATTTT. Its protein is CSARIRRSTDTQYF.

The chain couples TRBV10-3 to TRBJ2-6; 7 bases are a match to TRBD2. Germline CDR1 is ENHRY and CDR2 is SYGVKD. Unmatched junction bases numbered 11, after V lost 9 bases and J lost 3 bases. CDR3 length equals 16 residues. The CDR3 DNA is TGTGCCATGGGGGAGGGCGACACGGGTGGGGCCAACGTCCTGACTTTC. This sequence encodes CAMGEGDTGGANVLTF.

The V and J genes are TRBV3-1 and TRBJ2-1, with D unresolved. The CDR3 has 10 amino acids. With 0 bases removed from V and 15 bases from J, the gap between germline ends came to 6 bases. Germline values: CDR1 LGHDT, CDR2 YNNKEL (reference sequence). CDR3 amino acids: CASSQDKTFF. The CDR3 DNA follows: TGTGCCAGCAGCCAAGATAAAACGTTCTTC.

This clonotype was observed a handful of times. This chain uses TRBV15 with TRBJ1-5; D is perhaps TRBD1 (5 bases). With 9 bases removed from V and 2 bases from J, the gap between germline ends came to 11 bases. Germline-derived CDR1 and CDR2 are LNHNV and YYDKDF (reference sequence). This CDR3 is 13 amino acids long. CDR3 amino acids: CATQDLGNQPQHF. The CDR3, as DNA: TGTGCCACACAGGATTTGGGCAATCAGCCCCAGCATTTT. The whole variable domain, remainder taken from reference TRBV15 and TRBJ1-5, is DAMVIQNPRYQVTQFGKPVTLSCSQTLNHNVMYWYQQKSSQAPKLLFHYYDKDFNNEADTPDNFQSRRPNTSFCFLDIRSPGLGDTAMYLCATQDLGNQPQHFGDGTRLSIL.

A few counts support this clonotype. V gene TRBV5-6 combines with J gene TRBJ1-1; 7 bases are a match to TRBD1. Germline trimming cut 4 bases from V and 4 bases from J; bases unmatched to any gene: 4. Germline CDR1 and CDR2: SGHDT and YYEEEE. The CDR3 sequence is 13 residues long. CDR3 DNA sequence: TGTGCCAGCAGCAAACAGGGGATCACTGAAGCTTTCTTT. This gives the protein CASSKQGITEAFF.

The CDR3 sequence is CASSPSQTSSSYNEQFF. In DNA, the CDR3 is TGTGCCAGCAGCCCTTCGCAGACTAGCAGTTCCTACAATGAGCAGTTCTTC. The genes are TRBV7-8 and TRBJ2-1, with 7 bases lining up with TRBD2. The J segment lost 1 base and the V segment lost 5 bases, leaving 11 bases of the junction unmatched. The V gene's germline CDR1 is SGHVS and CDR2 FQNEAQ. The CDR3 covers 17 residues.

As DNA, the CDR3 is TGTGCCAGCTCATCCGACCCGACCTACGAGCAGTACTTC. Amino acid sequence: CASSSDPTYEQYF. V usage is TRBV18 and J usage is TRBJ2-7; unclear D gene. V lost 5 bases and J 2 bases, leaving 10 bases between the germline ends. This CDR3 has 13 residues. Germline loops: CDR1 KGHSH, CDR2 LQKENI.